A selection of T cell receptor beta chains follows, all from one sample in a study of blood T cells in healthy people across ages. Each CDR3 protein gets one entry after TCRdb re-called the 5' RACE reads with MiXCR. This table holds about 2 million distinct CDR3 sequences, around 48% found once. The sequenced sample was blood. These receptors all stem from a middle-aged woman in good health. The CDR3 runs from the conserved cysteine through the conserved F or W. The order of the fields is CDR3 DNA, CDR3 protein, V gene, clone size, J gene, D gene. The D gene is left open where the match is weak. Part of the rows lack a size; the others show once, few, many or a class for expanded clones.

TGTGCCAGCGGTCCTCCGGACCAAGAGACCCAGTACTTC CASGPPDQETQYF TRBV6-5 NA TRBJ2-5 NA
TGCAGTGCTAGACAGGGGGTAGCCACCGGGGAGCTGTTTTTT CSARQGVATGELFF TRBV20-1 once TRBJ2-2 TRBD1
TGCAGCGTCTTTGGACAGGGCTCGGGTAATGAGCAGTTCTTC CSVFGQGSGNEQFF TRBV29-1 few TRBJ2-1 TRBD1
TGTGCCAGCAGCTTAACTTCGGACAGGGGAACCTACGAGCAGTACTTC CASSLTSDRGTYEQYF TRBV7-2 NA TRBJ2-7 TRBD1
TGTGCCAGCAGTCCGACCCCTCAGGATACGCAGTATTTT CASSPTPQDTQYF TRBV27 NA TRBJ2-3 NA
TGTACCAGCAGTCCAGGATTGACCTACGAGCAGTACTTC CTSSPGLTYEQYF TRBV27 NA TRBJ2-7 NA
TGTGCCAGCAGCTTACAAGAAGGACAGCAGCAGTTCTTC CASSLQEGQQQFF TRBV7-6 NA TRBJ2-1 NA
TGCAGCGTTTCTGGAGTCTCTGGGGCCAACGTCCTGACTTTC CSVSGVSGANVLTF TRBV29-1 many TRBJ2-6 NA
TGTGCCACCAGTGTCGCCGGTAGCGGGGGGGCTGCGGTAAATGAGCAGTTCTTC CATSVAGSGGAAVNEQFF TRBV24-1 NA TRBJ2-1 TRBD2
TGTGCCGGCAGTAAAGGACTTGAGCAGTACTTC CAGSKGLEQYF TRBV12-3/TRBV12-4 NA TRBJ2-5 NA
TGTGCCAGCAGCGTAAAGCCACCCCCGGACGGATGGGAAGAGACCCAGTACTTC CASSVKPPPDGWEETQYF TRBV9 few TRBJ2-5 NA
TGTGCCAGCAGTTTATCGACGGCGACGGATACGCAGTATTTT CASSLSTATDTQYF TRBV27 NA TRBJ2-3 NA
TGCGCCAGCAGCCCTGCCCTGGGGCAGGGGCGGGGGGAGACCCAGTACTTC CASSPALGQGRGETQYF TRBV4-1 NA TRBJ2-5 NA
TGCGCCAGCAGCCAAGGGTCACTAGCTCCCGAGCAGTACTTC CASSQGSLAPEQYF TRBV4-3 NA TRBJ2-7 NA
TGTGCCACCAGTGAGGCCAGGGGGGCAGAGACCCAGTACTTC CATSEARGAETQYF TRBV24-1 NA TRBJ2-5 NA
TGTGCCAGCTCACCACCTATGACAGGGGGAATCTATGGCTACACCTTC CASSPPMTGGIYGYTF TRBV18 NA TRBJ1-2 TRBD1
TGTGCCAGCCGAGGGGTAAACACTGAAGCTTTCTTT CASRGVNTEAFF TRBV28 NA TRBJ1-1 NA
TGTGCCAGCAGTAGACTCGAGGACCTTGATGGCTACACCTTC CASSRLEDLDGYTF TRBV2 few TRBJ1-2 NA
TGTGCCAGCAGCTCACTGGGGGGGGCTGTTAGCACAGATACGCAGTATTTT CASSSLGGAVSTDTQYF TRBV12-3/TRBV12-4 NA TRBJ2-3 NA
TGCGCCAGCAGCTGCTATAGAGCTTTCTTT CASSCYRAFF TRBV5-1 NA TRBJ1-1 NA
TGTGCCAGCAGTTACTCGAATTTAGATACGCAGTATTTT CASSYSNLDTQYF TRBV6-2/TRBV6-3 NA TRBJ2-3 NA
TGTGCCAGCATCAAACAGGGATCCTATGGCTACACCTTC CASIKQGSYGYTF TRBV28 once TRBJ1-2 NA
TGCAGCGTTGAAGATCAGAAGACAGTTCATAGGTACAATGAGCAGTTCTTC CSVEDQKTVHRYNEQFF TRBV29-1 NA TRBJ2-1 NA
TGTGCCAGCAGCCTAGCTAGAGGGCGGGGGTCCTACGAGCAGTACTTC CASSLARGRGSYEQYF TRBV7-2 once TRBJ2-7 TRBD2
TGCAGTGCCCTCAGAGATTCCAGTAAAAACAATGAGCAGTTCTTC CSALRDSSKNNEQFF TRBV20-1 few TRBJ2-1 NA
TGTGCCAGCTCACCACTTAAGAGGGCCGGAGCCCAAGAGACTCAGTACTTC CASSPLKRAGAQETQYF TRBV18 few TRBJ2-5 NA
TGTGCCAGCAGCCACGCGGGGACAGAGACCCAGTACTTC CASSHAGTETQYF TRBV14 NA TRBJ2-5 NA
TGCAGTGCTAGAGGCGGGACAGGGAGCAATCAGCCCCAGCATTTT CSARGGTGSNQPQHF TRBV20-1 NA TRBJ1-5 TRBD1
TGTGCCAGTGCCGGGGGGCCGGAGACCCAGTACTTC CASAGGPETQYF TRBV7-2 NA TRBJ2-5 NA
TGTGCCAGCAGTGAAGCGGGACTAGCGGGGGTCGAGCAGTACTTC CASSEAGLAGVEQYF TRBV6-1 NA TRBJ2-7 TRBD2
TGTGCCAGCAGCTTAGCCCCCCGTAGCGGGGGGGCCCGTGAGACCCAGTACTTC CASSLAPRSGGARETQYF TRBV11-2 NA TRBJ2-5 TRBD2
TGTGCCAGCAGTTACTCCGAGCGGGGGGGCACAGATACGCAGTATTTT CASSYSERGGTDTQYF TRBV6-2/TRBV6-3 NA TRBJ2-3 TRBD2
TGCAGTGCTAGAAACAGAATGGTTAATGAAAAACTGTTTTTT CSARNRMVNEKLFF TRBV20-1 NA TRBJ1-4 NA
TGTGCCAGCAGCGCTGTTGGGACGACTGAAGCTTTCTTT CASSAVGTTEAFF TRBV28 NA TRBJ1-1 NA
TGTGCCAGCAGGGGACTAGCGGGGTCCCCCTCCTACAATGAGCAGTTCTTC CASRGLAGSPSYNEQFF TRBV27 NA TRBJ2-1 TRBD2
TGTGCCAGCAGTTACGCACTTGCGGGGCTCTACAATGAGCAGTTCTTC CASSYALAGLYNEQFF TRBV6-6 NA TRBJ2-1 NA
TGTGCCAGCAGTTTACTCATTCAGGGGGCGGTCTATGGCTACACCTTC CASSLLIQGAVYGYTF TRBV28 NA TRBJ1-2 TRBD1
TGCGCCAGCAGCTCTCCGGGACAGGGGACGGGCTACACCTTC CASSSPGQGTGYTF TRBV5-1 few TRBJ1-2 TRBD1
TGCGCCAGCAGCTCACGAACCGGGACTAGCGGGTTATACGAGCAGTACTTC CASSSRTGTSGLYEQYF TRBV5-1 few TRBJ2-7 TRBD2
TGCAGTGCTAGTATGCGGAGCTCCTATAATTCACCCCTCCACTTT CSASMRSSYNSPLHF TRBV20-1 few TRBJ1-6 NA
TGCAGTGCTAGTAACAACATGGGGGAGCAGTTCTTC CSASNNMGEQFF TRBV20-1 few TRBJ2-1 NA
TGCAGTGCTAGATCCGGGACAGACCTTTACGAGCAGTACTTC CSARSGTDLYEQYF TRBV20-1 NA TRBJ2-7 TRBD1